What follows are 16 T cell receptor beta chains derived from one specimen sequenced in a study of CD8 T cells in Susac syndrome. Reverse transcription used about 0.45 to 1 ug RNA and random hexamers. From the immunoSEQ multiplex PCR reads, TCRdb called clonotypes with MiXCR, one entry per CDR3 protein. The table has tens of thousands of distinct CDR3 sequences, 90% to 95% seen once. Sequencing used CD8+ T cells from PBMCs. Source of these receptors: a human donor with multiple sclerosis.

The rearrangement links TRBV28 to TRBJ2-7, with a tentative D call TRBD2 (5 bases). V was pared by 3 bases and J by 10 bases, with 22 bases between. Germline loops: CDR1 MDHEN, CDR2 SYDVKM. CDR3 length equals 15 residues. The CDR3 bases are TGTGCCAGCAGTTTTGCTCATCTTTTCTCCGAGGGCCAGTACTTC. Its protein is CASSFAHLFSEGQYF.

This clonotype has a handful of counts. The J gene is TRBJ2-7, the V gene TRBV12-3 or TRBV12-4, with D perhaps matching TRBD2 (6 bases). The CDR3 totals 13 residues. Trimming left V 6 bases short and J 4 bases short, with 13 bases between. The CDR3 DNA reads TGTGCCAGCAGACCGCGACTAGGGTACGAGCAGTACTTC. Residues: CASRPRLGYEQYF.

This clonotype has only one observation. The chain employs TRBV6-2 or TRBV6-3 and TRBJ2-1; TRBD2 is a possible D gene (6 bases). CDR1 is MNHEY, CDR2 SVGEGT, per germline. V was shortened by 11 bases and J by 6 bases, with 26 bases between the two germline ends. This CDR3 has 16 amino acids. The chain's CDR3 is CAAPPDYPFESNEQFF. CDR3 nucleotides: TGTGCCGCGCCCCCGGACTATCCCTTTGAGAGCAATGAGCAGTTCTTC.

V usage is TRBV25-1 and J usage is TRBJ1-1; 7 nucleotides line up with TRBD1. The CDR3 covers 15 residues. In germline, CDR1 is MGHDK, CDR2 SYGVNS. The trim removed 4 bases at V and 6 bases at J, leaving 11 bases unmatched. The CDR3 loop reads CASSVGLGQFPEAFF. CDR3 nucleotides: TGTGCCAGCAGTGTTGGGTTGGGACAGTTCCCTGAAGCTTTCTTT.

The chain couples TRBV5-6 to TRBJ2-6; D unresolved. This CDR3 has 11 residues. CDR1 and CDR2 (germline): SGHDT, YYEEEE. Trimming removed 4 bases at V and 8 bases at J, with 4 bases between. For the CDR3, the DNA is TGTGCCAGCAGCGTGACCAACGTCCTGACTTTC. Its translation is CASSVTNVLTF.

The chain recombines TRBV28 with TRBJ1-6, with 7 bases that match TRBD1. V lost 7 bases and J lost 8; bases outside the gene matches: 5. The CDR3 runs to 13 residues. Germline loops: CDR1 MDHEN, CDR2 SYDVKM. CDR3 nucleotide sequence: TGTGCCAGCACCCCAGGGGGGGATTCACCCCTCCACTTT. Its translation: CASTPGGDSPLHF.

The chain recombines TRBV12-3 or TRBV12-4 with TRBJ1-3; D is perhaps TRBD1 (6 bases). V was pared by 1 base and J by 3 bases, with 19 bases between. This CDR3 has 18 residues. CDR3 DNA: TGTGCCAGCAGTTTAGACGTCGAAGGGGGTTTCGTTGGAAACACCATATATTTT. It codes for CASSLDVEGGFVGNTIYF.

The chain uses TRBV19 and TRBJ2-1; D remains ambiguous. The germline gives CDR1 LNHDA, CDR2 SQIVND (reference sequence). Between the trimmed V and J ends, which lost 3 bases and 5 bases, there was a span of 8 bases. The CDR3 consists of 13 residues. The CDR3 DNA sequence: TGTGCCAGTAGTATTTTCAGCGACAATGAGCAGTTCTTC. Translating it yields CASSIFSDNEQFF.

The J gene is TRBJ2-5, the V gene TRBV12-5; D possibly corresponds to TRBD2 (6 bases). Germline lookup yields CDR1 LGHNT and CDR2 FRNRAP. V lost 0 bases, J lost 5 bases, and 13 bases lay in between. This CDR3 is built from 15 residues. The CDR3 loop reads CASGLVMTSSETQYF. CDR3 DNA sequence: TGTGCTAGTGGTTTGGTTATGACTAGTTCGGAGACCCAGTACTTC.

The CDR3 DNA reads as TGTGCCAGCAGTTCACACACTAGCGTGCCTCCCTACGAGCAGTACTTC. This encodes CASSSHTSVPPYEQYF. The J gene is TRBJ2-7, the V gene TRBV27; 7 nucleotides agree with TRBD2. Per the germline V gene, CDR1 is MNHEY and CDR2 is SMNVEV (reference sequence). With 4 bases clipped from V and 2 bases from J, the junction kept 11 bases outside the gene matches. The CDR3 is made up of 16 amino acids.

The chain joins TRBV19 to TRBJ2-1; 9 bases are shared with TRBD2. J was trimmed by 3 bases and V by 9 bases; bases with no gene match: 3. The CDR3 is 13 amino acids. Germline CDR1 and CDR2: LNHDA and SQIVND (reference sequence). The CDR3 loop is CASSSGIYNEQFF. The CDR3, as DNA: TGTGCCAGCTCTAGCGGGATCTACAATGAGCAGTTCTTC.

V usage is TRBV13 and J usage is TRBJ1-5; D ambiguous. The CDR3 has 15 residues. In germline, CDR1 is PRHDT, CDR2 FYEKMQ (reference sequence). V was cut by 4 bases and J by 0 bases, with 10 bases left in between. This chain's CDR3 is CASSYGTDSNQPQHF. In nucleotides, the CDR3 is TGTGCCAGCAGCTACGGAACGGATAGCAATCAGCCCCAGCATTTT.

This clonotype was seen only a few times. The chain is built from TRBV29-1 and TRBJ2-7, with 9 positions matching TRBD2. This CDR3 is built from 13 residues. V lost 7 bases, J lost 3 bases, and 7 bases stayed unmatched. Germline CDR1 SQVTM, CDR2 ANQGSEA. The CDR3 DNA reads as TGCAGCGGTGCGGGGGGGACTCGCTACGAGCAGTACTTC. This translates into CSGAGGTRYEQYF.

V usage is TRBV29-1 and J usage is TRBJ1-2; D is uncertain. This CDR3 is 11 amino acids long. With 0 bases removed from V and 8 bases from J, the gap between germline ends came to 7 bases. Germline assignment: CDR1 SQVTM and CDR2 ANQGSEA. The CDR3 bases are TGCAGCGTTGAAGATTTTCCGGGCTACACCTTC. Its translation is CSVEDFPGYTF.

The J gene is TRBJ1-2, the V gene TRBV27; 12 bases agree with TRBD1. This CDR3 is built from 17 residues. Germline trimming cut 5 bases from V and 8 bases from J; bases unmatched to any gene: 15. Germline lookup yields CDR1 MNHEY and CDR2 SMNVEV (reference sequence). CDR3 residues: CASSPYGTGGAESGYTF. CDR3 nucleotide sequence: TGTGCCAGCAGTCCATACGGGACAGGGGGCGCAGAGTCCGGCTACACCTTC.

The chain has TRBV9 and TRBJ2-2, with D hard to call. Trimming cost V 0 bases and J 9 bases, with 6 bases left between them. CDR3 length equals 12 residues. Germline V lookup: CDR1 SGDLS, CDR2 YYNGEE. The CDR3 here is CASSVGMRELFF. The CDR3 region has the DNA TGTGCCAGCAGCGTAGGGATGAGGGAGCTGTTTTTT.